The clone carrying this TCR beta chain has only a few counts. Its antigen is unknown. Indicated time point: persistent/refractory GD, antithyroid drugs over 5 years with positive TRAb. The TCR library was made from RNA that had been extracted from PBMCs in TRIzol. CDR3-region Arm-PCR and iRepertoire HTBI primers produced the TCR beta libraries. One entry per CDR3 protein, called by TCRdb with MiXCR from the multiplex PCR reads. The table includes fewer than 550,000 distinct CDR3 sequences, roughly 21% detected once. Trimming at V came to 6 bases and at J to 5 bases, leaving 4 bases not matched to a gene. This CDR3 comprises 14 residues. The entry originates in a study of regulatory T cells in long-lasting Graves disease. Study-wide points: A limited number of samples was an acknowledged limitation. Newly diagnosed patients shared 966 public clonotypes; persistent patients shared about 2,500.

The clonotype originates from a female donor with Graves disease. The chain couples TRBV12-3 or TRBV12-4 to TRBJ2-1, with 10 bases lining up with TRBD2. The sequencing here drew on peripheral blood mononuclear cells (PBMCs), taken when the disease was refractory, from a patient treated with antithyroid drugs. The DNA for the CDR3 is TGTGCCAGCAGGGCTAGCGGGAGTCACAATGAGCAGTTCTTC. It specifies CASRASGSHNEQFF.